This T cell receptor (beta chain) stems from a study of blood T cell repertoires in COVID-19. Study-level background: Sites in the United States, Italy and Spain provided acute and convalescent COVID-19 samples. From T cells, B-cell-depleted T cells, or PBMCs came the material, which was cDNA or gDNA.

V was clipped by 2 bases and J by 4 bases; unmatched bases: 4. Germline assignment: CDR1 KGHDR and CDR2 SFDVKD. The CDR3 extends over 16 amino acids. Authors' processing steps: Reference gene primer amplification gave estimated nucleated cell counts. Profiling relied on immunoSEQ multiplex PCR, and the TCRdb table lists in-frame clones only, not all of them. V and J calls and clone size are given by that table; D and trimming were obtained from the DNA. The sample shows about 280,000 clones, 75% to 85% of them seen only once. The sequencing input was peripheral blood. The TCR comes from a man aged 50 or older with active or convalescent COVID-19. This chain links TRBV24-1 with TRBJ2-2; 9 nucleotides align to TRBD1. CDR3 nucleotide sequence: TGTGCCACCAGTGATTCAACAGGGGGCGGCACCGGGGAGCTGTTTTTT. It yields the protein CATSDSTGGGTGELFF.